This T cell receptor (beta chain) was recorded in a study of regulatory T cells in long-lasting Graves disease. Only a few counts were recorded for this clonotype. The antigen remains unidentified. Study findings and constraints: The TCR repertoire of persistent Graves' patients was less diverse than that of newly diagnosed ones.

Investigators prepared the TCR beta libraries by applying iRepertoire HTBI primers and Arm-PCR of CDR3 regions. Each CDR3 protein is one row after TCRdb ran MiXCR on the multiplex PCR reads. Among around 400,000 distinct CDR3 sequences, 14% to 15% were seen once, and the ten largest hold under 9%. As for time point: newly diagnosed GD, antithyroid drugs for less than 3 months. The authors made the TCR library using RNA they extracted from PBMCs. These data are also associated with another study on T cells in Graves' hyperthyroidism and ophthalmopathy. That source notes: Not enrolled were patients with uncontrolled infection, other autoimmune disease, pregnancy or lactation.

This material consisted of peripheral blood mononuclear cells (PBMCs), taken at new diagnosis, from a patient treated with antithyroid drugs. The TCR originated in a middle-aged woman with Graves disease.

DNA for the CDR3: TGTGCCAGCAGTTTCTGGGCTAGCGGACTCTCTGGGGCCAACGTCCTGACTTTC. Translated: CASSFWASGLSGANVLTF. The chain uses TRBV28 and TRBJ2-6; 7 bases agree with TRBD2. The germline V gene has CDR1 MDHEN and CDR2 SYDVKM. The ends lost 3 bases at V and 0 bases at J; junction bases unmatched: 8. The CDR3 runs to 18 residues. The full variable domain, its missing parts supplied by reference TRBV28 and TRBJ2-6, is DVKVTQSSRYLVKRTGEKVFLECVQDMDHENMFWYRQDPGLGLRLIYFSYDVKMKEKGDIPEGYSVSREKKERFSLILESASTNQTSMYLCASSFWASGLSGANVLTFGAGSRLTVL.